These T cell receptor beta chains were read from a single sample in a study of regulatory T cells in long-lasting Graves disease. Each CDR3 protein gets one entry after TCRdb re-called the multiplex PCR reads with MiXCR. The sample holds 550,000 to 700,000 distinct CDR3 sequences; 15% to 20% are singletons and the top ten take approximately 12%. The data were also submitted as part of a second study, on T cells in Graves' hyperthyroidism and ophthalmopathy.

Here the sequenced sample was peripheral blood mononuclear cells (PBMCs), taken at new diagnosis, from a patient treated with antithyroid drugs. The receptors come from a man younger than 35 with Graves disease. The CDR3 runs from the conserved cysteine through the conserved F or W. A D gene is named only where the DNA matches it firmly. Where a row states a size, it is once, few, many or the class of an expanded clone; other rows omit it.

CDR3nt: TGTGCCAGCACTCTGGTGGGGCCTTCTGAAAAACTGTTTTTT
CDR3aa: CASTLVGPSEKLFF
d_gene: .
abundance: .
v_gene: TRBV6-1
j_gene: TRBJ1-4

CDR3nt: TGTGCCAGCAGCCAAGGGAAGAGGGGTTGGGGCTACACCTTC
CDR3aa: CASSQGKRGWGYTF
d_gene: .
abundance: many
v_gene: TRBV3-1
j_gene: TRBJ1-2

CDR3nt: TGCAGTGCTAGGGAAGACTACGAGCAGTACTTC
CDR3aa: CSAREDYEQYF
d_gene: .
abundance: many
v_gene: TRBV20-1
j_gene: TRBJ2-7

CDR3nt: TGCAGCGTACGAGGGACAGGTGGGGCAGAAGCTTTCTTT
CDR3aa: CSVRGTGGAEAFF
d_gene: TRBD1
abundance: many
v_gene: TRBV29-1
j_gene: TRBJ1-1

CDR3nt: TGTGCCAGCAGCCAAGTCCCGGGACTAGCGGGAAACAATGAGCAGTTCTTC
CDR3aa: CASSQVPGLAGNNEQFF
d_gene: TRBD2
abundance: many
v_gene: TRBV3-1
j_gene: TRBJ2-1

CDR3nt: TGTGCCACCAGTGAAAGGACTGGCGAGCAGTACTTC
CDR3aa: CATSERTGEQYF
d_gene: .
abundance: .
v_gene: TRBV24-1
j_gene: TRBJ2-7

CDR3nt: TGTGCCAGCAGCTTTTATGGGAGGGCCGACACCGGGGAGCTGTTTTTT
CDR3aa: CASSFYGRADTGELFF
d_gene: TRBD2
abundance: few
v_gene: TRBV7-2
j_gene: TRBJ2-2

CDR3nt: TGTGCCAGCAGCTTGCTCGCGGGGACAGGGATGTTTTCTGGGGCCAACGTCCTGACTTTC
CDR3aa: CASSLLAGTGMFSGANVLTF
d_gene: TRBD1
abundance: .
v_gene: TRBV5-1
j_gene: TRBJ2-6

CDR3nt: TGTGCCAGTAGTCGTGATGGGGACCTTGCTTCACCCCTCCACTTT
CDR3aa: CASSRDGDLASPLHF
d_gene: .
abundance: .
v_gene: TRBV19
j_gene: TRBJ1-6

CDR3nt: TGCGCCAGCAGCACCCGACAGGGGACTCCCTACGAGCAGTACTTC
CDR3aa: CASSTRQGTPYEQYF
d_gene: TRBD1
abundance: .
v_gene: TRBV4-1
j_gene: TRBJ2-7

CDR3nt: TGCAGTGCTAGAATTCAGTACAATGAGCAGTTCTTC
CDR3aa: CSARIQYNEQFF
d_gene: .
abundance: few
v_gene: TRBV20-1
j_gene: TRBJ2-1

CDR3nt: TGTGCCAGCAGCCCGACAGGGGCGAGAGAGCAGTACTTC
CDR3aa: CASSPTGAREQYF
d_gene: TRBD1
abundance: many
v_gene: TRBV7-9
j_gene: TRBJ2-7

CDR3nt: TGCAGTGCCATTAGTACTAGCGGCCTTTCTAGCACAGATACGCAGTATTTT
CDR3aa: CSAISTSGLSSTDTQYF
d_gene: TRBD2
abundance: few
v_gene: TRBV20-1
j_gene: TRBJ2-3

CDR3nt: TGTGCCAGCCTAGATGGGGGCTTCACTGAAGCTTTCTTT
CDR3aa: CASLDGGFTEAFF
d_gene: .
abundance: few
v_gene: TRBV19
j_gene: TRBJ1-1

CDR3nt: TGTGCCAGCAGTCCACGGACAGCCTACCTCCACTTT
CDR3aa: CASSPRTAYLHF
d_gene: .
abundance: few
v_gene: TRBV27
j_gene: TRBJ1-6

CDR3nt: TGTGCCAGCAGCTGGGGACAGGCATACTCTGGGGCCAACGTCCTGACTTTC
CDR3aa: CASSWGQAYSGANVLTF
d_gene: TRBD1
abundance: few
v_gene: TRBV7-8
j_gene: TRBJ2-6

CDR3nt: TGTGCCACCCTGGGGTTTGAAAAACTGTTTTTT
CDR3aa: CATLGFEKLFF
d_gene: .
abundance: few
v_gene: TRBV28
j_gene: TRBJ1-4

CDR3nt: TGTGCCAGCAGTGAGCCCTTAGCGGGAGGGGGAGATACGCAGTATTTT
CDR3aa: CASSEPLAGGGDTQYF
d_gene: TRBD2
abundance: few
v_gene: TRBV6-1
j_gene: TRBJ2-3

CDR3nt: TGTGCCAGCAGTTATAGAGTAGCGGGAGTCACCGCCCACGAGCAGTACTTC
CDR3aa: CASSYRVAGVTAHEQYF
d_gene: TRBD2
abundance: .
v_gene: TRBV27
j_gene: TRBJ2-7

CDR3nt: TGCGCCAGCAGCTTGGAACAGGGGGCCTCCTACGAGCAGTACTTC
CDR3aa: CASSLEQGASYEQYF
d_gene: TRBD1
abundance: few
v_gene: TRBV5-1
j_gene: TRBJ2-7